One sample yielded the 28 T cell receptor beta chains listed below, sequenced in a study of tumor-infiltrating lymphocytes in primary liver carcinoma. The source material, roughly 18-30 mg of unsorted bulk tissue, was used to co-extract RNA and DNA. TCR beta cDNA was made from around 460 ng total RNA with a constant-region primer. Generation of the TCR beta libraries relied on three nested multiplex PCR rounds using slightly modified ARM-PCR. The first two PCR rounds used TRBV1-TRBV30 forward primers with a C-beta reverse primer, about 10 cycles each. MiXCR, applied by TCRdb to the multiplex PCR reads, yields one record per CDR3 protein. The repertoire holds 100,000 or so distinct CDR3 sequences, 65% to 75% seen once, with 12% in the top ten. The sample taken for sequencing was liver tumor tissue from sampling region 2. Subset given: tumor region T2, inferior pole. The receptors were gathered from a woman in her sixties with primary liver carcinoma and hepatitis B virus infection.

This clonotype was found a few times. The junction differs from germline at one of its ends, possibly a read error. V gene TRBV11-2 combines with J gene TRBJ2-1; D is possibly TRBD1 (6 bases). Germline lookup yields CDR1 SGHAT and CDR2 FQNNGV. The length of the CDR3 is 13 residues. The CDR3, as DNA: TGTGCTAGCAGCTTATCAGGGGTCAAGGAGCAGTTCTTC. As protein: CASSLSGVKEQFF.

For this clonotype: Compared with germline, one end of the junction differs, possibly owing to a read error. The chain joins TRBV6-2 or TRBV6-3 to TRBJ1-5; the D gene is possibly TRBD1 (6 bases). Germline assignment: CDR1 MNHEY and CDR2 SVGEGT. The CDR3 length is 13 residues. The CDR3 DNA reads TGTGCCAGCAGTCGACAGGACGATCAGCCTCAGCATTTT. This sequence encodes CASSRQDDQPQHF.

A remark on this clonotype: Since the CDR3 does not end with the conserved phenylalanine or tryptophan, this likely comes from a read error. The rearrangement links TRBV4-1 to TRBJ2-4, with 16 bases aligning to TRBD2. Germline V gene data show CDR1 as MGHRA and CDR2 as YSYEKL. There are 18 residues in the CDR3. V gave up 4 bases and J gave up 1 base; unmatched junction bases: 4. CDR3 sequence (DNA): TGCGCCAGCAGCCTGGGACTAGCGGGAGGGCCGGCCAAAAACATTCAGTACCAC. It codes for CASSLGLAGGPAKNIQYH.

Comments on this clonotype: Relative to the germline gene, one junction end is altered; a read error may explain this. The chain couples TRBV29-1 to TRBJ2-5, with 8 bases that match TRBD1. CDR1 is SQVTM and CDR2 is ANQGSEA in the germline V gene. This CDR3 is 15 amino acids long. The CDR3 sequence: CSVESARGRQETQYF. The CDR3 region has the DNA TGCAGTGTTGAATCGGCCAGGGGGCGTCAAGAGACCCAGTACTTC.

About this clonotype itself: At one of its ends the junction is not consistent with the germline gene, which may arise from a read error. The J gene is TRBJ1-3, the V gene TRBV7-8; 8 bases are a match to TRBD1. This CDR3 has 16 amino acids. Per the germline V gene, CDR1 is SGHVS and CDR2 is FQNEAQ. The CDR3 region is CVSSLRQGLTGNTIYF. The CDR3 DNA sequence: TGTGTCAGCAGCTTACGACAGGGGCTCACTGGAAACACCATATATTTT.

A note on this clonotype: A much more abundant neighbour one base away suggests this may be a read error. The V call is TRBV28, the J call TRBJ1-1; tentative D call: TRBD1 (5 bases). The V gene lost 10 bases and the J gene lost 1 base, with 13 bases spanning the gap. CDR3 size: 13 residues. The germline V gene has CDR1 MDHEN and CDR2 SYDVKM. CDR3 loop: CANMVQGNTEAFF. CDR3 nucleotides: TGTGCCAACATGGTTCAGGGGAACACTGAAGCTTTCTTT.

This clonotype was seen ten or more times. The chain employs TRBV5-1 and TRBJ2-5; TRBD2 agrees at 8 bases. In germline, CDR1 is SGHRS, CDR2 YFSETQ. With 4 bases clipped from V and 3 bases from J, the junction kept 8 bases outside the gene matches. This CDR3 region has 15 residues. This CDR3 reads CASSTTGGPKETQYF. CDR3 coding DNA: TGCGCCAGCAGCACCACGGGAGGGCCGAAAGAGACCCAGTACTTC.

Notes on this clonotype: One junction end disagrees with the germline gene, perhaps due to a read error. This rearrangement joins TRBV29-1 to TRBJ2-7; a possible D gene is TRBD2 (5 bases). The CDR3 has 12 amino acids. Germline V gene lookup returns CDR1 SQVTM and CDR2 ANQGSEA. In nucleotides, the CDR3 is TGCAGCGTCGAGGGATGCTCCTACGAGCAGTGCTTC. It yields the protein CSVEGCSYEQCF.

The chain employs TRBV20-1 and TRBJ2-1; 8 bases are a match to TRBD2. CDR3 length equals 20 residues. Germline V gene lookup returns CDR1 DFQATT and CDR2 SNEGSKA (reference sequence). V lost 3 bases and J lost 0; bases outside the gene matches: 19. The CDR3 region is CSASPLSGKLGGSSYNEQFF. The CDR3 DNA is TGCAGTGCTAGCCCTCTTAGCGGGAAATTAGGGGGGAGCTCCTACAATGAGCAGTTCTTC.

This clonotype has a handful of counts. This chain joins TRBV7-9 and TRBJ2-7; the match to TRBD1 covers 7 bases. V lost 5 bases to trimming and J lost 6 bases; unmatched junction nucleotides: 7. CDR3 length equals 13 residues. Germline lookup yields CDR1 SEHNR and CDR2 FQNEAQ (reference sequence). In DNA form, the CDR3 reads TGTGCCAGCAGCCGGGACAGTCTGTCCGAGCAGTACTTC. It is translated as CASSRDSLSEQYF.

The chain couples TRBV28 to TRBJ1-5; no clear D gene. V dropped 5 bases and J dropped 5 bases, with 13 bases sitting between them. This CDR3 region has 14 residues. Germline CDR1 reads MDHEN; CDR2 reads SYDVKM. CDR3: CASSENRYYQPQHF. CDR3 bases: TGTGCCAGCAGTGAAAACAGATACTATCAGCCCCAGCATTTT.

The chain combines TRBV6-5 with TRBJ2-7, with D possibly TRBD1 on 5 matching bases. The ends were cut back, 7 bases at V and 5 bases at J, with 15 bases in the middle. CDR1 is MNHEY and CDR2 is SVGAGI in the germline V gene. This CDR3 region has 13 residues. CDR3 loop: CASNRPQGNEQYF. In DNA form, the CDR3 reads TGTGCCAGCAACCGCCCTCAGGGTAACGAGCAGTACTTC.

This clonotype was counted many times. The rearrangement uses TRBV29-1 and TRBJ1-1, with no clear D. The V end was cut by 3 bases, the J end by 0 bases, with 8 bases between. Germline assignment: CDR1 SQVTM and CDR2 ANQGSEA. The CDR3 length is 13 residues. CDR3 sequence: CSVDLLMNTEAFF. CDR3 in DNA: TGCAGCGTTGATCTGCTCATGAACACTGAAGCTTTCTTT.

The rearrangement uses TRBV24-1 and TRBJ2-1; TRBD2 matches at 8 bases. The CDR3 has 16 residues. V gave up 4 bases and J gave up 8 bases; unmatched junction bases: 12. Per the germline V gene, CDR1 is KGHDR and CDR2 is SFDVKD. The CDR3 spells CATSDRTSWSSYEQFF. As DNA, the CDR3 is TGTGCCACCAGTGACCGGACTAGCTGGAGTAGCTATGAGCAGTTCTTC.

As to this clonotype: A much larger clone lies a single base off, so this may be a read error. DNA of the CDR3: TGTGCCGGCAGTTACTCTCTTAGCGGGAGTCGCTCTACGCAGTATTTT. Translated: CAGSYSLSGSRSTQYF. V usage is TRBV6-5 and J usage is TRBJ2-3, with TRBD2 matching 9 bases. There are 16 residues in the CDR3. In germline, CDR1 is MNHEY, CDR2 SVGAGI.

Concerning this clonotype: This may come from a read error, since a much larger clone is one base off. The chain links TRBV10-3 to TRBJ2-5, with D possibly TRBD2 on 6 matching bases. The CDR3 is made up of 15 amino acids. The germline gives CDR1 ENHRY, CDR2 SYGVKD. CDR3 sequence: CAISESKGGREAQYF. CDR3 bases: TGTGCCATCAGTGAGTCGAAAGGAGGGAGAGAGGCCCAGTACTTC.

This clonotype is medium-sized (0.01 to 0.1%) by share. The V call is TRBV11-1, the J call TRBJ2-5, with a weak D call TRBD1 (5 bases). This CDR3 contains 15 residues. V dropped 5 bases and J dropped 10 bases, with 23 bases sitting between them. The germline V gene has CDR1 SGHAT and CDR2 FQDESV (reference sequence). This CDR3 reads CASSPIGAQKLDQYF. The CDR3 region has the DNA TGTGCCAGCAGCCCCATAGGGGCCCAGAAGTTAGACCAGTACTTC.

To note about this clonotype: Its ends do not fully match the called genes, so a read error is possible. The rearrangement links TRBV12-3 or TRBV12-4 to TRBJ2-2; no firm D call. The CDR3 extends over 15 amino acids. CDR3 nucleotide sequence: TGTACCAGCAGTTCGAGCAGGAGAGGCACCGGGGAGCTGTTTTTT. It encodes CTSSSSRRGTGELFF.

This CDR3 reads CASSMRLVGGPGDEQFF. DNA for the CDR3: TGTGCCAGCAGCATGAGACTAGTGGGAGGGCCGGGAGATGAGCAGTTCTTC. This chain uses TRBV11-2 with TRBJ2-1, with TRBD2 matching over 7 bases. V was clipped by 5 bases and J by 8 bases; unmatched bases: 18. The germline V gene has CDR1 SGHAT and CDR2 FQNNGV. This CDR3 is 17 amino acids long.

The chain couples TRBV29-1 to TRBJ2-7, with 9 bases matching TRBD1. The CDR3 sequence is 13 residues long. Germline loops: CDR1 SQVTM, CDR2 ANQGSEA. Here the CDR3 DNA reads TGCACTACTAGGACAGGGGTCGAATACGAGCAGTACTTC. Translation gives CTTRTGVEYEQYF.

This clonotype has a handful of counts. The V gene is TRBV11-2, the J gene TRBJ2-3; D call uncertain. CDR1 is SGHAT, CDR2 FQNNGV, per germline. CDR3 length: 11 residues. CDR3 in amino acids: CSTSPLDTQYF. In DNA form, the CDR3 reads TGTTCCACCAGCCCTTTGGATACGCAGTATTTT.

This clonotype was seen many times. V and J are TRBV4-2 and TRBJ2-3, with 7 bases that match TRBD2. There are 16 residues in the CDR3. CDR1 and CDR2 from the germline V gene are LGHNA and YNFKEQ. Trimming cost V 1 base and J 1 base; bases outside gene matches: 5. CDR3 DNA: TGTGCCAGCAGCCAAGTGGAGGGAGGGCGCACAGATACGCAGTATTTT. Translating gives CASSQVEGGRTDTQYF.

This chain uses TRBV11-1 with TRBJ2-7; D possibly corresponds to TRBD1 (5 bases). Deletions cut 4 bases from V and 13 bases from J, with 29 bases between. This CDR3 region has 16 residues. Germline CDR1 reads SGHAT; CDR2 reads FQDESV (reference sequence). The CDR3 sequence is CASSSPRPQGSYEYYF. Written as DNA, the CDR3 is TGTGCCAGCAGCTCCCCCCGGCCCCAGGGTTCCTACGAGTACTACTTC.

A note on this clonotype: As the CDR3 is not closed by the conserved phenylalanine or tryptophan, this likely results from a read error. The chain uses TRBV29-1 and TRBJ2-3, with 7 bases that match TRBD2. The trim removed 7 bases at V and 4 bases at J, leaving 8 bases unmatched. This CDR3 has 13 amino acids. Germline V gene data show CDR1 as SQVTM and CDR2 as ANQGSEA. CDR3 sequence reads: CSALRREADTQYS. In DNA form, the CDR3 reads TGCAGCGCGTTAAGACGGGAGGCAGATACGCAGTATTCT.

This clonotype was counted at least ten times. The V gene is TRBV6-1, the J gene TRBJ1-2, with D maybe TRBD1 (6 bases). Trimming stripped 8 bases from V and 7 bases from J, with 14 bases between. The CDR3 spans 12 residues. Germline V gene data show CDR1 as MNHNS and CDR2 as SASEGT. CDR3: CASGGSTRGYTF. In DNA form, the CDR3 reads TGTGCCAGCGGGGGCTCAACGCGTGGCTACACCTTC.

Turning to this clonotype: The conserved phenylalanine or tryptophan is not found at the CDR3 terminus, so this likely reflects a read error. It is unclear where the CDR3 begins or ends on the DNA, so no DNA is shown, and the CDR3 is as TCRdb lists it. The chain couples TRBV11-2 to TRBJ1-2; the table's D call of TRBD1 was not tested on the DNA. Germline assignment: CDR1 SGHAT and CDR2 FQNNGV. The CDR3 is 14 residues long, ends included. The CDR3 region is CASIGDSVIYGCTL.

This clonotype was observed many times. J is TRBJ1-1 and V is TRBV5-6; D is undetermined. V was cut by 2 bases and J by 5 bases, with 7 bases left in between. This CDR3 spans 12 amino acids. Germline CDR1 and CDR2: SGHDT and YYEEEE. CDR3 nucleotide sequence: TGTGCCAGCAGCTTATCCCGAACTGAAGCTTTCTTT. It is translated as CASSLSRTEAFF.

Of note for this clonotype: Since no conserved phenylalanine or tryptophan closes the CDR3, a read error is the likely cause. The chain employs TRBV5-4 and TRBJ2-7; TRBD1 might be the D (6 bases). Trimming pared 3 bases from V and 2 bases from J, leaving 12 bases between. Germline V CDR1 and CDR2: SGHNT, YYREEE (reference sequence). The CDR3 is 14 residues long. The CDR3 region is CASSSRTDPYEQYL. As DNA, the CDR3 is TGTGCCAGCAGCTCCCGGACAGATCCCTACGAGCAGTACTTA.